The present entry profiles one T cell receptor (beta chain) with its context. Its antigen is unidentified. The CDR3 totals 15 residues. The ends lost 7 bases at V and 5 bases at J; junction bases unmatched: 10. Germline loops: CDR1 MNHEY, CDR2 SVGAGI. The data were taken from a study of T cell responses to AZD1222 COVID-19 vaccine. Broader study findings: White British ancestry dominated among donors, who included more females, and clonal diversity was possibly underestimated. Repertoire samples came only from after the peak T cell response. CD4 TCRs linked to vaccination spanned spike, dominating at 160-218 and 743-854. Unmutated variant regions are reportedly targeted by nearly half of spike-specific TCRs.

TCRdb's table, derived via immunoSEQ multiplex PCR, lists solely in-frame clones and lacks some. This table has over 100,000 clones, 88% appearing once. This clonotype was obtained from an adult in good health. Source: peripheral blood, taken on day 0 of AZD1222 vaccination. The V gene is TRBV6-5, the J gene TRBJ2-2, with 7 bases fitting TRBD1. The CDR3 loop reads CASTDPTGWTGELFF. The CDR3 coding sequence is TGTGCCAGCACCGACCCGACAGGGTGGACCGGGGAGCTGTTTTTT.